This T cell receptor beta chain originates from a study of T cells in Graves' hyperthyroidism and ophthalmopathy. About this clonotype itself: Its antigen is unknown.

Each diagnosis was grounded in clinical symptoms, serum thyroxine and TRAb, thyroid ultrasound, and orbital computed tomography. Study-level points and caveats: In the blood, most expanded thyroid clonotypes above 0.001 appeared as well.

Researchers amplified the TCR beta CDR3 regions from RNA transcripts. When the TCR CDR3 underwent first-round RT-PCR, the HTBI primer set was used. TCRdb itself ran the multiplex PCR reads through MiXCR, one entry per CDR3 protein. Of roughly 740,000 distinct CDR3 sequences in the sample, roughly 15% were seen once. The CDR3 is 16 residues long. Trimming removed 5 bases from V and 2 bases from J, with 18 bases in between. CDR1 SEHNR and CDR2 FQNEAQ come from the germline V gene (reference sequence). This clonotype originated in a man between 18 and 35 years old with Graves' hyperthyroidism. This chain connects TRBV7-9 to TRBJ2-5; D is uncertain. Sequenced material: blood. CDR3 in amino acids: CASSPTQGRQQETQYF. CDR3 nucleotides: TGTGCCAGCAGCCCGACGCAAGGACGTCAGCAAGAGACCCAGTACTTC.